This T cell receptor beta chain is drawn from a study of blood T cells in healthy people across ages. Across the study: Every two T cells gave about one barcoded beta molecule via template switching. General study findings and limits: The study lacked donor CMV status, which possibly confounded expanded clonotype changes. More naive CD4+ cells and higher diversity marked long-lived donors relative to aged donors.

Then a second PCR, running about 6 to 11 cycles, was carried out with a sample-barcoded 5' primer and a J-beta primer mix. Sequencing yielded, for each sample, at least 2.5 million paired-end reads carrying CDR3. TCRdb reprocessed the 5' RACE reads via MiXCR and lists one record per CDR3 protein. The sample has about 670,000 distinct CDR3 sequences; approximately 40% are singletons. This clonotype was seen only a few times. The antigen remains unidentified. V gave up 4 bases and J gave up 1 base; unmatched junction bases: 13. The CDR3 totals 16 residues. Looked up from germline, CDR1 is DFQATT and CDR2 is SNEGSKA (reference sequence).

The sequencing input was blood. The V gene is TRBV20-1, the J gene TRBJ2-7; 7 positions agree with TRBD1. The receptor was derived from a man aged 80 or over in good health. The CDR3 region has the DNA TGCAGTGCTACACAACCCCGCGACAGGGTTTCCTACGAGCAGTACTTC. It codes for CSATQPRDRVSYEQYF.